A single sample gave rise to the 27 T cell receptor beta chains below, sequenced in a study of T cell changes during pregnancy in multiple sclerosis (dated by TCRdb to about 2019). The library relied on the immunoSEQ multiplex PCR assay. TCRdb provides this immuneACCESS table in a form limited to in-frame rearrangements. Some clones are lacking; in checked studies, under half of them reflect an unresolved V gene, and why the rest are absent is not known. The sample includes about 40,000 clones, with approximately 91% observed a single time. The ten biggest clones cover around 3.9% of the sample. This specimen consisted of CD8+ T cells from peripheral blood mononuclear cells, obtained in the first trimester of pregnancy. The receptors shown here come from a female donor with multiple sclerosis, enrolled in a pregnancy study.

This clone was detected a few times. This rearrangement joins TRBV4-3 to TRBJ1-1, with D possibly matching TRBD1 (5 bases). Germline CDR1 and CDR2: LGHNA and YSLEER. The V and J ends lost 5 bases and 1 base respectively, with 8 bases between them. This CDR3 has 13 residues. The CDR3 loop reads CASSRGWNTEAFF. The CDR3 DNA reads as TGCGCCAGCAGCAGGGGTTGGAACACTGAAGCTTTCTTT.

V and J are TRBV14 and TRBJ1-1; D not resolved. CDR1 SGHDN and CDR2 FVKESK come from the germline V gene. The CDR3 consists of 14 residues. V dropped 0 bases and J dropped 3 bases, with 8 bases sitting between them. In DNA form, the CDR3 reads TGTGCCAGCAGCCAAGATCTCGGGGACACTGAAGCTTTCTTT. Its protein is CASSQDLGDTEAFF.

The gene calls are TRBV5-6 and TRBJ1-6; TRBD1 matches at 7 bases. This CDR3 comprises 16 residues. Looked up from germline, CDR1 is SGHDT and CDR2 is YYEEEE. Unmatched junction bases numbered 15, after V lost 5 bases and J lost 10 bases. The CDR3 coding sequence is TGTGCCAGCAGGAGACAGGGATGGAGTACGGGATCACCCCTCCACTTT. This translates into CASRRQGWSTGSPLHF.

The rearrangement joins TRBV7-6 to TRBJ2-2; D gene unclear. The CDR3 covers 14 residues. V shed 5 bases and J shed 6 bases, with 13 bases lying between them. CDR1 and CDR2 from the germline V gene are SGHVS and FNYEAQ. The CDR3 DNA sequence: TGTGCCAGCAGCCCCTACGGAGATGCCGGGGAGCTGTTTTTT. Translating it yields CASSPYGDAGELFF.

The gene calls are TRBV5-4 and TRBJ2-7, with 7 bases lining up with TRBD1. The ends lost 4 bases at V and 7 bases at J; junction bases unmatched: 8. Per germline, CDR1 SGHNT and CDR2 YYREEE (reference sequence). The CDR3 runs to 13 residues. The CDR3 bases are TGTGCCAGCAGCCTCGGGCCACAGGGGGAGCAGTACTTC. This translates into CASSLGPQGEQYF.

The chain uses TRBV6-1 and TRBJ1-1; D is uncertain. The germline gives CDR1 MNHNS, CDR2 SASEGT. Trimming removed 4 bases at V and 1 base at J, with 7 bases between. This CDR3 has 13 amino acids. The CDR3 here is CASSGGRNTEAFF. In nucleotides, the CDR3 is TGTGCCAGCAGTGGTGGGAGGAACACTGAAGCTTTCTTT.

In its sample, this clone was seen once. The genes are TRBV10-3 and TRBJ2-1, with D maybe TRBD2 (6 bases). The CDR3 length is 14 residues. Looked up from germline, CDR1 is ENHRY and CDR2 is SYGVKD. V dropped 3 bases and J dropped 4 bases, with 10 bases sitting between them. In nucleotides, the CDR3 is TGTGCCATCAGTGACCCCGGGGGATACAATGAGCAGTTCTTC. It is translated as CAISDPGGYNEQFF.

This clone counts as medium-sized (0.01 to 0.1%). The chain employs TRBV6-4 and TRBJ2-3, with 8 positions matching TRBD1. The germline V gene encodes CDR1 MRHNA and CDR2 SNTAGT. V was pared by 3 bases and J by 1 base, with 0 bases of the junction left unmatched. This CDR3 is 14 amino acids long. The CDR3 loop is CASSETGGTDTQYF. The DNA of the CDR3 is TGTGCCAGCAGTGAGACAGGGGGCACAGATACGCAGTATTTT.

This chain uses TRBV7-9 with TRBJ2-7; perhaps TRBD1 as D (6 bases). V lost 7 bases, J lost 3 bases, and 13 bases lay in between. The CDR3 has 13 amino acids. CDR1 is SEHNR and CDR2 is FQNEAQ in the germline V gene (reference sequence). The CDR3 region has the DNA TGTGCCAGCACGGACAGTAGTCTCTACGAGCAGTACTTC. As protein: CASTDSSLYEQYF.

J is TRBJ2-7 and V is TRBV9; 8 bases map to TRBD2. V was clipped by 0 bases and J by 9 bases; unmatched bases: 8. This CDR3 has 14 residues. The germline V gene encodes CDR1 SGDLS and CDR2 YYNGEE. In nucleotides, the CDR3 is TGTGCCAGCAGCGTAGTAGGTAGCGGGGACTCGCAGTACTTC. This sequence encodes CASSVVGSGDSQYF.

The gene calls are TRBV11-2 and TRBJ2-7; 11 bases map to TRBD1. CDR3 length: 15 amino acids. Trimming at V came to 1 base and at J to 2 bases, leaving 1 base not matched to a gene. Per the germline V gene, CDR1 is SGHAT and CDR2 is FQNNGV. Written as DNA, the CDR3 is TGTGCCAGCAGCTTAGTGGGACAGGGGGCCTACGAGCAGTACTTC. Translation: CASSLVGQGAYEQYF.

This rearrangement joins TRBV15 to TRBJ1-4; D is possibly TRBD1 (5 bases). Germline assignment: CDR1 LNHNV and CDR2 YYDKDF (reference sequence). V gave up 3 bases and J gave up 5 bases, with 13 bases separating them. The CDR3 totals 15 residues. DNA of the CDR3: TGTGCCACCAGCAGTAGACAGAGATTAAATGAAAAACTGTTTTTT. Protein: CATSSRQRLNEKLFF.

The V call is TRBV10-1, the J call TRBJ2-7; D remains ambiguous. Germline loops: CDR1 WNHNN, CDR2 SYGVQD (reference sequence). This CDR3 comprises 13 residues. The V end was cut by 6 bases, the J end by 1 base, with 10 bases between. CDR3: CASSLLQSYEQYF. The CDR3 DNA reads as TGCGCCAGCAGCCTGTTGCAGTCCTACGAGCAGTACTTC.

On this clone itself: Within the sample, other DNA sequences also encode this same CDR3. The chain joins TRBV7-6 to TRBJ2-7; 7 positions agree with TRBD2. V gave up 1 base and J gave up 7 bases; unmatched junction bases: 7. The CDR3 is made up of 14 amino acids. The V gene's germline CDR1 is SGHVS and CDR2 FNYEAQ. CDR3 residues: CASSLGGGAGEQYF. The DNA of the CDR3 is TGTGCCAGCAGCTTAGGGGGAGGGGCTGGGGAGCAGTACTTC.

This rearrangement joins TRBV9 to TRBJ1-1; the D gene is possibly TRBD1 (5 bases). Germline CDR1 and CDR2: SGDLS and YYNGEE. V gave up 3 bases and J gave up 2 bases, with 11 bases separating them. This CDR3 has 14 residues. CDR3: CASSDPDSNTEAFF. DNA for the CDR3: TGTGCCAGCAGCGACCCAGACAGTAACACTGAAGCTTTCTTT. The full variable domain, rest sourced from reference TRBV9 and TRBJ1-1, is DSGVTQTPKHLITATGQRVTLRCSPRSGDLSVYWYQQSLDQGLQFLIQYYNGEERAKGNILERFSAQQFPDLHSELNLSSLELGDSALYFCASSDPDSNTEAFFGQGTRLTVV.

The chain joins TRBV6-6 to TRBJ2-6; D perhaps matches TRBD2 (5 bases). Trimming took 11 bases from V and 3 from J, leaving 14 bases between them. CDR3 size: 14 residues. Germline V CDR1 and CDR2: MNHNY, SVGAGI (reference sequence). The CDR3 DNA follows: TGTGCCTCTGGAAAGGAGGATGGGGCCAACGTCCTGACTTTC. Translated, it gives CASGKEDGANVLTF.

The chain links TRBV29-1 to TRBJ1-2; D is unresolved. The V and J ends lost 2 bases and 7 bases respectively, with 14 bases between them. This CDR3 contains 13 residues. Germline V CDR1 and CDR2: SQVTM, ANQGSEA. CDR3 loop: CSVEQEGSGGYTF. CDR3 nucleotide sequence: TGCAGCGTTGAACAAGAGGGTTCGGGTGGCTACACCTTC.

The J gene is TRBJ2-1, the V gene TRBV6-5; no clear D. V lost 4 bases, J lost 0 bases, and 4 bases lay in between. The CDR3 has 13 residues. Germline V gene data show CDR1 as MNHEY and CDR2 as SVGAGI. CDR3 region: CASSLSSYNEQFF. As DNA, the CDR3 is TGTGCCAGCAGTTTGAGCTCCTACAATGAGCAGTTCTTC.

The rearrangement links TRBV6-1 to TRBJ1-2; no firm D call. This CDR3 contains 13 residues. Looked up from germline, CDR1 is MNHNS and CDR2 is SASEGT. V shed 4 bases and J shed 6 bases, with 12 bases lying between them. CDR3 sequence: CASSAARRDGYTF. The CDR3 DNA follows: TGTGCCAGCAGTGCGGCCAGGCGGGATGGCTACACCTTC.

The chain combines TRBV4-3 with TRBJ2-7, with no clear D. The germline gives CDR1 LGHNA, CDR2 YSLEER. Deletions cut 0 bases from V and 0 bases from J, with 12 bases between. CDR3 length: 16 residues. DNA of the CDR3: TGCGCCAGCAGCCAAGACATCCCAGGATCCTCCTACGAGCAGTACTTC. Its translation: CASSQDIPGSSYEQYF.

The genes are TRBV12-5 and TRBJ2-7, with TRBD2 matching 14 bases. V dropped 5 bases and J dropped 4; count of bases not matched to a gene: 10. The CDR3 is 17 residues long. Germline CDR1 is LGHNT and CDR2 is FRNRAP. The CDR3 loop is CASGVTSGGDEVYEQYF. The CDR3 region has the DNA TGTGCTAGTGGTGTGACTAGCGGGGGGGATGAAGTTTACGAGCAGTACTTC.

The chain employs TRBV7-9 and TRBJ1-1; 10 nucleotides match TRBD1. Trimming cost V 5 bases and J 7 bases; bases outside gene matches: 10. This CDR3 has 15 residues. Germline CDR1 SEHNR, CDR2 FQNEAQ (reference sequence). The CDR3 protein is CASSERDRGMDEAFF. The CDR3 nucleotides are TGTGCCAGCAGCGAGAGGGACAGGGGCATGGATGAAGCTTTCTTT.

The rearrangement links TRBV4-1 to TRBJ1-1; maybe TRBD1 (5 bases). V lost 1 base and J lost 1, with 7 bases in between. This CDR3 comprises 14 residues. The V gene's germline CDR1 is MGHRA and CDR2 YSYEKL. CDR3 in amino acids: CASSQGGENTEAFF. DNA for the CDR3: TGCGCCAGCAGCCAAGGGGGGGAGAACACTGAAGCTTTCTTT.

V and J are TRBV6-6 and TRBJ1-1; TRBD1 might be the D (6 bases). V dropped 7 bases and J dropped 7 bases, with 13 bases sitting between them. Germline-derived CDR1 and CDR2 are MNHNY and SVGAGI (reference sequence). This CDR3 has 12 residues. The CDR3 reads CASTPQGDEAFF. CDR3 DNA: TGTGCCAGCACCCCACAGGGTGATGAAGCTTTCTTT.

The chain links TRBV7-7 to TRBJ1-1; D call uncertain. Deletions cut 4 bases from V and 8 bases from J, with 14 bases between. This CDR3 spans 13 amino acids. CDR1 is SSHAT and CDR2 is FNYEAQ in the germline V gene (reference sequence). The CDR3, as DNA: TGTGCCAGCAGCTATAGCTTGGAGACCGAAGCTTTCTTT. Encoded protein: CASSYSLETEAFF.

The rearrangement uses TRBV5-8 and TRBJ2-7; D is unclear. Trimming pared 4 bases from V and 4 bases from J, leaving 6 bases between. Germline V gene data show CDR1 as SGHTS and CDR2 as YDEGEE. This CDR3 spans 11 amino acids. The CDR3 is CASSLPYEQYF. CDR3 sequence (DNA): TGTGCCAGCAGCCTTCCGTACGAGCAGTACTTC.

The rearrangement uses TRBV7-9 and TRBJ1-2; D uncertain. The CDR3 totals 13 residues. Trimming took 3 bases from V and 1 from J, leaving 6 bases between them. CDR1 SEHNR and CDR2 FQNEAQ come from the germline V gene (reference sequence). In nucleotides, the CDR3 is TGTGCCAGCAGCTTTTCTAATAACTATGGCTACACCTTC. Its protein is CASSFSNNYGYTF.